This TCR beta chain stems from a study of T-cell reconstitution after alpha-beta-depleted transplantation in children. Unique molecular identifiers featured in how the TCRbeta library was prepared. TCRdb processed the PCR reads anew with MiXCR; each CDR3 protein has one entry. The sample has 200,000 to 250,000 distinct CDR3 sequences, about a tenth seen once. There are 15 residues in the CDR3. Germline V gene sequence: CDR1 SGHTA, CDR2 FQGNSA. Trimming left V 1 base short and J 6 bases short, with 16 bases between. The chain carries TRBV7-2 and TRBJ2-7; a possible D gene is TRBD2 (6 bases). The sequenced sample was PBMCs from the stem cell graft donor, obtained from the stem cell graft. This clonotype originated in a human donor who donated a stem cell graft to a child with acute lymphoblastic leukemia. The CDR3 spells CASSLVAGSPSEQYF. The CDR3 nucleotides are TGTGCCAGCAGCTTAGTCGCCGGGAGCCCTTCCGAGCAGTACTTC. Based on the CDR3 plus reference TRBV7-2 and TRBJ2-7, the full variable domain is GAGVSQSPSNKVTEKGKDVELRCDPISGHTALYWYRQSLGQGLEFLIYFQGNSAPDKSGLPSDRFSAERTGGSVSTLTIQRTQQEDSAVYLCASSLVAGSPSEQYFGPGTRLTVT.